Included here is one TCR beta chain sequence, with context. The specificity of this receptor is unknown. No much larger clone exists at a distance of one base, and base qualities are not known. The data belong to a study of control samples from healthy donors and cancer patients (dated by TCRdb to 2019 to 2021). From the cysteine up to the phenylalanine, the CDR3 has a length of 14 residues. Left in the record is the CDR3 DNA by itself, 42 bases read in frame from the first base. V is cut by 7 bases and J by 1 base, and the space between the germline ends is 13 bases. The germline V gene (reference sequence) provides CDR1 MNHEY and CDR2 SMNVEV. Receptor amplification or capture employed the immunoSEQ multiplex PCR assay. TCRdb re-hosts the immuneACCESS table, in-frame sequences only. Its copies lack some clones; in the studies checked, an unresolved V gene accounts for under half of them, and the cause for the rest is not known. The sample table shows under 55,000 clones, and over 70% are seen once. Roughly 9.1% of the sample belongs to the ten largest clones.

This sequence was found in a man in his 70s in good health. This chain joins TRBV27 to TRBJ1-1, and perhaps TRBD1 as D gene, on 5 matching bases. Sequencing was carried out using blood. Read as DNA, the sequence is TGTGCCAGCATCAAAGGGGCAGAGAACACTGAAGCTTTCTTT. The resulting protein is CASIKGAENTEAFF.